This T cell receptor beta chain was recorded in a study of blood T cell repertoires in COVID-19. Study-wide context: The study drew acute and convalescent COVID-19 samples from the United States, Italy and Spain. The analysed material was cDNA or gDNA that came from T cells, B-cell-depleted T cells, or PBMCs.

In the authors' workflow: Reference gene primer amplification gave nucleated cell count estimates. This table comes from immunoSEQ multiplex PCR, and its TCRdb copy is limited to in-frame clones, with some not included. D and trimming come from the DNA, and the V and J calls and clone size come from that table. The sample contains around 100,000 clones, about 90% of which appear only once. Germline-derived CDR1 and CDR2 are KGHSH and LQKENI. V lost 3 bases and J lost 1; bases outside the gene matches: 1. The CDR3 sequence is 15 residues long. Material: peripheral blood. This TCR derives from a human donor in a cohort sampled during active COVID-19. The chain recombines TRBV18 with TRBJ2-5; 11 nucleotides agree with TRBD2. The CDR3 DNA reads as TGTGCCAGCTCACCGCTAGCGGGAGGCCAAGAGACCCAGTACTTC. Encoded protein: CASSPLAGGQETQYF. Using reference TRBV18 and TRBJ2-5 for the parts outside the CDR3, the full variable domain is NAGVMQNPRHLVRRRGQEARLRCSPMKGHSHVYWYRQLPEEGLKFMVYLQKENIIDESGMPKERFSAEFPKEGPSILRIQQVVRGDSAAYFCASSPLAGGQETQYFGPGTRLLVL.